The 23 T cell receptor beta chains below all came from one sample that was sequenced in a study of early T cells in non-severe SARS-CoV-2 infection. TCRdb re-analysed the 5' RACE reads in MiXCR, keeping a single row per CDR3 protein. The table shows roughly 99,000 distinct CDR3 sequences, with 11% occurring only once. The sequenced sample consisted of whole blood. All receptors derive from an adult who was a healthcare worker with PCR-confirmed SARS-CoV-2 infection or an uninfected control (not recorded which).

This clonotype was seen ten or more times. The V call is TRBV13, the J call TRBJ1-2; TRBD1 aligns across 7 bases. The CDR3 runs 17 residues. V was pared by 5 bases and J by 7 bases, with 19 bases of the junction left unmatched. Germline CDR1 is PRHDT and CDR2 is FYEKMQ (reference sequence). CDR3 coding DNA: TGTGCCAGCAGCCATCGACAGGGACAGTTTGGATCAAGTGGCTACACCTTC. Protein product: CASSHRQGQFGSSGYTF.

This clonotype turned up a few times. V and J are TRBV25-1 and TRBJ2-3, with a weak D call TRBD1 (6 bases). CDR1 is MGHDK and CDR2 is SYGVNS in the germline V gene. Trimming took 1 base from V and 3 from J, leaving 20 bases between them. There are 18 residues in the CDR3. The CDR3 spells CASSELSLGPQGTDTQYF. For the CDR3, the DNA is TGTGCCAGCAGTGAATTAAGTTTGGGACCGCAGGGGACAGATACGCAGTATTTT.

This sequence joins TRBV6-6 and TRBJ2-7; 10 nucleotides line up with TRBD1. The CDR3 is 16 residues long. From germline, CDR1 is MNHNY and CDR2 SVGAGI (reference sequence). With V trimmed by 4 bases and J by 4 bases, 10 bases remained unmatched. This CDR3 reads CASSLGYGTGEYEQYF. CDR3 bases: TGTGCCAGCAGTTTGGGGTACGGGACAGGGGAATACGAGCAGTACTTC.

This clonotype was seen only a few times. The rearrangement uses TRBV7-8 and TRBJ1-6; D call uncertain. This CDR3 comprises 14 residues. Looked up from germline, CDR1 is SGHVS and CDR2 is FQNEAQ. V lost 3 bases, J lost 7 bases, and 10 bases lay in between. CDR3 coding DNA: TGTGCCAGCAGCTTGGAGGTTGGCAATTCACCCCTCCACTTT. Translation gives CASSLEVGNSPLHF.

This clonotype came up a few times. The chain carries TRBV11-2 and TRBJ2-7; unclear D gene. This CDR3 has 14 residues. V gave up 1 base and J gave up 3 bases, with 10 bases separating them. The germline V gene has CDR1 SGHAT and CDR2 FQNNGV. The CDR3 loop is CASSLGSRIYEQYF. The CDR3 nucleotides read TGTGCCAGCAGCTTAGGTTCCCGCATCTACGAGCAGTACTTC.

The V call is TRBV28, the J call TRBJ2-5; the D is unclear. V was pared by 10 bases and J by 4 bases, with 10 bases between. The CDR3 covers 11 residues. CDR1 is MDHEN, CDR2 SYDVKM, per germline. CDR3 loop: CATRVGETQYF. In DNA form, the CDR3 reads TGTGCCACCAGAGTCGGAGAGACCCAGTACTTC.

This clonotype was found many times. The chain carries TRBV7-2 and TRBJ1-5; D unclear. V was clipped by 1 base and J by 0 bases, with 10 bases between them. There are 16 residues in the CDR3. From germline, CDR1 is SGHTA and CDR2 FQGNSA. For the CDR3, the DNA is TGTGCCAGCAGCTTAGGTTTCGGCTATAGCAATCAGCCCCAGCATTTT. It yields the protein CASSLGFGYSNQPQHF.

J is TRBJ2-7 and V is TRBV5-1, with a weak D call TRBD2 (6 bases). The CDR3 length is 14 residues. The V and J ends lost 0 bases and 6 bases respectively, with 13 bases between them. CDR1 SGHRS and CDR2 YFSETQ come from the germline V gene. DNA for the CDR3: TGCGCCAGCAGCTTGGACCCCGGACTACCCGAGCAGTACTTC. It translates to CASSLDPGLPEQYF.

This chain links TRBV6-1 with TRBJ2-1, with TRBD1 matching 9 bases. Germline V CDR1 and CDR2: MNHNS, SASEGT. This CDR3 spans 16 amino acids. Losses at the gene ends were 8 bases for V and 3 bases for J; bases not matched to a gene: 11. The CDR3 loop reads CASRPKTGGIYNEQFF. As DNA, the CDR3 is TGTGCCAGCCGCCCTAAGACAGGGGGGATCTACAATGAGCAGTTCTTC.

At least ten counts were recorded for this clonotype. V usage is TRBV3-1 and J usage is TRBJ2-4; D assignment may be TRBD1 or TRBD2 (5 bases each). The CDR3 contains 15 residues. Germline V CDR1 and CDR2: LGHDT, YNNKEL (reference sequence). Trimming left V 5 bases short and J 0 bases short, with 11 bases between. CDR3 sequence reads: CASSSTGLAKNIQYF. CDR3 DNA: TGTGCCAGCAGCTCAACGGGGCTAGCCAAAAACATTCAGTACTTC.

This clonotype was counted at least ten times. The rearrangement uses TRBV18 and TRBJ1-5; unclear D gene. V lost 4 bases to trimming and J lost 3 bases, with 13 bases between them. Germline V lookup: CDR1 KGHSH, CDR2 LQKENI. The CDR3 is made up of 15 amino acids. The CDR3 protein is CASSRTANNNQPQHF. DNA of the CDR3: TGTGCCAGCTCACGGACGGCGAACAACAATCAGCCCCAGCATTTT.

This clonotype was seen many times. This chain joins TRBV20-1 and TRBJ2-7; 7 bases line up with TRBD2. The germline gives CDR1 DFQATT, CDR2 SNEGSKA (reference sequence). V lost 5 bases and J lost 1; bases outside the gene matches: 8. The length of the CDR3 is 14 residues. CDR3 sequence: CSAERDSYSYEQYF. DNA for the CDR3: TGCAGTGCTGAGCGGGACTCATATTCCTACGAGCAGTACTTC.

Remarks on this clonotype: This could be a read error, since a much larger clone is one nucleotide away. This sequence joins TRBV7-2 and TRBJ1-4, with D possibly matching TRBD1 (6 bases). The V end lost 11 bases, the J end lost 8 bases, and 21 bases lay between the germline ends. Germline loops: CDR1 SGHTA, CDR2 FQGNSA. The CDR3 length is 14 residues. The DNA for the CDR3 is TGTGCCTGCATTACCCAGGGGTTCGGCGAAAAACTGTTTTTT. It is translated as CACITQGFGEKLFF.

CDR3: CASSQDLRNEQFF. CDR3 nucleotide sequence: TGTGCCAGCAGCCAAGATCTGAGGAATGAGCAGTTCTTC. This chain links TRBV3-1 with TRBJ2-1; unclear D gene. Trimming took off 0 bases at V and 7 bases at J, with 7 bases between the two ends. CDR3 length: 13 amino acids. The germline V gene encodes CDR1 LGHDT and CDR2 YNNKEL (reference sequence).

This clonotype was seen many times. The chain couples TRBV29-1 to TRBJ2-1, with 12 bases fitting TRBD2. CDR1 is SQVTM and CDR2 is ANQGSEA in the germline V gene. Trimming removed 4 bases from V and 9 bases from J; junction bases left unmatched: 7. The CDR3 has 14 amino acids. CDR3 in amino acids: CSVAVTSGSGEQFF. As DNA, the CDR3 is TGCAGCGTTGCTGTGACTAGCGGGAGCGGTGAGCAGTTCTTC.

This clonotype was seen repeatedly, ten times or more. The V call is TRBV2, the J call TRBJ2-5; perhaps TRBD2 as D (6 bases). This CDR3 region has 13 residues. V gave up 7 bases and J gave up 1 base, with 10 bases separating them. Per germline, CDR1 SNHLY and CDR2 FYNNEI. The CDR3 DNA follows: TGTGCCAGCACGGTGGGAGGCCAAGAGACCCAGTACTTC. The encoded protein is CASTVGGQETQYF. Using reference TRBV2 and TRBJ2-5 for the parts outside the CDR3, the full variable domain is EPEVTQTPSHQVTQMGQEVILRCVPISNHLYFYWYRQILGQKVEFLVSFYNNEISEKSEIFDDQFSVERPDGSNFTLKIRSTKLEDSAMYFCASTVGGQETQYFGPGTRLLVL.

This clonotype was observed a few times. The V gene is TRBV19, the J gene TRBJ1-2; D is perhaps TRBD1 (6 bases). CDR3 length: 14 residues. Germline lookup yields CDR1 LNHDA and CDR2 SQIVND (reference sequence). Between the trimmed V and J ends, which lost 5 bases and 4 bases, there was a span of 14 bases. The CDR3 region has the DNA TGTGCCAGTAGTGGGAAAACGGGGGCCTATGGCTACACCTTC. Translating it yields CASSGKTGAYGYTF.

The V gene is TRBV7-9, the J gene TRBJ2-4; D is possibly TRBD1 (6 bases). This CDR3 is built from 17 residues. The V gene lost 5 bases and the J gene lost 2 bases, with 19 bases spanning the gap. Germline assignment: CDR1 SEHNR and CDR2 FQNEAQ (reference sequence). The chain's CDR3 is CASSPLGAGVTKNIQYF. CDR3 bases: TGTGCCAGCAGCCCCCTGGGGGCAGGGGTGACCAAAAACATTCAGTACTTC.

Ten or more counts support this clonotype. The chain joins TRBV25-1 to TRBJ1-2, with a possible D match to TRBD1 (5 bases). With 2 bases removed from V and 1 base from J, the gap between germline ends came to 8 bases. This CDR3 region has 14 residues. Germline V gene sequence: CDR1 MGHDK, CDR2 SYGVNS. The CDR3 loop reads CASSEMGRNYGYTF. CDR3 nucleotide sequence: TGTGCCAGCAGTGAAATGGGGCGTAACTATGGCTACACCTTC.

This clonotype turned up a few times. This sequence joins TRBV6-5 and TRBJ2-2, with D unclear. Germline V gene data show CDR1 as MNHEY and CDR2 as SVGAGI. V lost 4 bases and J 1 base, leaving 10 bases between the germline ends. The CDR3 sequence is 15 residues long. The CDR3 spells CASSWVPLNTGELFF. The CDR3 DNA sequence: TGTGCCAGCAGTTGGGTACCGCTGAACACCGGGGAGCTGTTTTTT.

This clonotype came up many times. The J gene is TRBJ2-5, the V gene TRBV7-2; 8 positions agree with TRBD2. Germline assignment: CDR1 SGHTA and CDR2 FQGNSA. This CDR3 spans 15 amino acids. With 5 bases clipped from V and 2 bases from J, the junction kept 7 bases outside the gene matches. The CDR3 protein is CASSAGTSLQETQYF. The CDR3 DNA is TGTGCCAGCAGCGCCGGGACTAGTCTTCAAGAGACCCAGTACTTC.

A few counts support this clonotype. The chain links TRBV7-9 to TRBJ1-2, with TRBD1 matching over 7 bases. Trimming at V came to 5 bases and at J to 4 bases, leaving 13 bases not matched to a gene. The CDR3 runs to 16 residues. Germline CDR1 reads SEHNR; CDR2 reads FQNEAQ (reference sequence). The CDR3 here is CASSLQGGISSYGYTF. The CDR3 region has the DNA TGTGCCAGCAGCCTCCAGGGGGGGATTTCTTCCTATGGCTACACCTTC. Based on the CDR3 plus reference TRBV7-9 and TRBJ1-2, the full variable domain is DTGVSQNPRHKITKRGQNVTFRCDPISEHNRLYWYRQTLGQGPEFLTYFQNEAQLEKSRLLSDRFSAERPKGSFSTLEIQRTEQGDSAMYLCASSLQGGISSYGYTFGSGTRLTVV.

This sequence joins TRBV12-3 or TRBV12-4 and TRBJ2-1; possibly TRBD1 for D (5 bases). The V gene lost 7 bases and the J gene lost 1 base, with 17 bases spanning the gap. The CDR3 contains 16 residues. The CDR3 protein is CASNRHHRQSYNEQFF. In DNA form, the CDR3 reads TGTGCCAGCAATCGACACCACCGACAGTCCTACAATGAGCAGTTCTTC.